This TCR beta chain originates from a study of blood T cell repertoires in COVID-19. Trimming took 0 bases from V and 2 from J, leaving 9 bases between them. Germline CDR1 and CDR2: SGHNT and YYREEE (reference sequence). This CDR3 spans 14 amino acids. In the original workflow: Estimates of nucleated cell counts were drawn from the amplification of reference gene primers. TCRdb's table, derived via immunoSEQ multiplex PCR, lists solely in-frame clones and lacks some. For V, J and clone size, that table is used; D and trimming come from the DNA. Of approximately 310,000 clones in the sample, around nine tenths are singletons; the top ten hold approximately 5.2%.

The chain links TRBV5-4 to TRBJ2-7; D call uncertain. Sequenced input: PBMCs or T cells enriched from blood (not recorded which). This TCR was recovered from a man in his sixties who had recovered from COVID-19. CDR3 sequence reads: CASSLDRVPYEQYF. CDR3 nucleotide sequence: TGTGCCAGCAGCTTGGACAGAGTTCCCTACGAGCAGTACTTC.